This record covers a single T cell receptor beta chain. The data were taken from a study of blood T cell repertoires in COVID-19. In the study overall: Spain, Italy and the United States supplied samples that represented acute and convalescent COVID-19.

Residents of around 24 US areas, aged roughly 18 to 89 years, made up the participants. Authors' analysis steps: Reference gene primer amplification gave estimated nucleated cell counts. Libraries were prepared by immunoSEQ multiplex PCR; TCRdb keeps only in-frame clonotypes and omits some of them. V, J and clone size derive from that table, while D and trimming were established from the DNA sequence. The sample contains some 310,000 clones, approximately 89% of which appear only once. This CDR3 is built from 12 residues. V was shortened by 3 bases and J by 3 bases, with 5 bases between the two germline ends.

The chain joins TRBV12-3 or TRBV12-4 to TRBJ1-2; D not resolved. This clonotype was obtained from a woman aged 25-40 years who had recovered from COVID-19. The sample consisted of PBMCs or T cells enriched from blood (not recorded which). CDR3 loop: CASSFGDYGYTF. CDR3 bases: TGTGCCAGCAGTTTCGGGGACTATGGCTACACCTTC.